This T cell receptor (beta chain) emerged from a study of beta chain features in type 1 diabetes. Findings and limits, study-wide: There was a possibility that cDNA sequencing over-represented cells with high TCR expression. Sampled from patients, naive, central memory and Treg TCRB repertoires appeared more similar than those sampled from healthy donors. There were fewer insertions and more deletions at the VDJ junctions of type 1 diabetes patients. Shorter TCRB CDR3s, moderately but significantly so, marked every one of the four CD4+ subsets in Type 1 diabetes patients.

Each of the sorted populations had a purity greater than 95%. This clone was seen a handful of times. Its antigen is still unknown. The entirety of the isolated RNA underwent reverse transcription, so expressed TCRB transcripts were sequenced. Sequencing used immunoSEQ multiplex PCR; TCRdb keeps in-frame clones, though not all of them. The sample consists of about 360,000 clones, approximately 12% of them appearing once. Sequencing was performed on naive CD4+ T cells from blood. The sequence was collected from a woman aged 18-35 years with type 1 diabetes.

This CDR3 reads CASSMVWGPGGETQYF. The CDR3 nucleotides read TGTGCCAGCTCCATGGTCTGGGGGCCCGGAGGAGAGACCCAGTACTTC. This sequence joins TRBV7-2 and TRBJ2-5; D is possibly TRBD1 (6 bases). V shed 8 bases and J shed 4 bases, with 23 bases lying between them. This CDR3 is built from 16 residues. Germline V gene data show CDR1 as SGHTA and CDR2 as FQGNSA.